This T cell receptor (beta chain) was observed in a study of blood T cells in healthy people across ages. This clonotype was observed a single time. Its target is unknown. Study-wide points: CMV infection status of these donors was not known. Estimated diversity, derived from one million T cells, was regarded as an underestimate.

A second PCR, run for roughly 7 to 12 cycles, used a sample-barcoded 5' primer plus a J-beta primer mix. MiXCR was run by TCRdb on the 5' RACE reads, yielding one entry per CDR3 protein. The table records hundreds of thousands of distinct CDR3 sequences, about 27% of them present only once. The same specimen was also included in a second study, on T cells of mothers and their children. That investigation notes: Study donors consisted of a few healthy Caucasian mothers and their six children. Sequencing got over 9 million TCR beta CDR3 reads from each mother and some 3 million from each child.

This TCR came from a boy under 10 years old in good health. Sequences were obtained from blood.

CDR3 DNA: TGTGCCAGCAGCCACAGACCTAGCACAGATACGCAGTATTTT. Encoded protein: CASSHRPSTDTQYF. This sequence joins TRBV9 and TRBJ2-3, with D unclear. Trimming took off 4 bases at V and 0 bases at J, with 9 bases between the two ends. The CDR3 has 14 amino acids. CDR1 is SGDLS, CDR2 YYNGEE, per germline.